This passage covers 3 T cell receptor beta chains from one sample sequenced in a study of cytotoxic CD8 clonotypes in ibrutinib-treated CLL. The protocol was immunoSEQ multiplex PCR, while the TCRdb copy is restricted to in-frame clones and leaves out a portion. The sample holds approximately 170,000 clones, roughly 88% seen once. This specimen was PBMCs, taken at disease progression, from a patient treated with ibrutinib. The receptors stem from a human donor with chronic lymphocytic leukemia.

The rearrangement uses TRBV27 and TRBJ2-7; TRBD2 matches 7 bases. J was trimmed by 7 bases and V by 3 bases; bases with no gene match: 12. This CDR3 is 15 amino acids long. Germline V lookup: CDR1 MNHEY, CDR2 SMNVEV (reference sequence). CDR3 region: CASSLVGGSAWEQYF. For the CDR3, the DNA is TGTGCCAGCAGTTTGGTAGGCGGGAGCGCTTGGGAGCAGTACTTC.

This clone showed up just once. The chain carries TRBV30 and TRBJ1-3, with TRBD1 as a possible D gene (6 bases). With 2 bases removed from V and 2 bases from J, the gap between germline ends came to 13 bases. Germline assignment: CDR1 GTSNPN and CDR2 SVGIG (reference sequence). The CDR3 has 15 amino acids. The CDR3 DNA reads TGTGCCTGGAGTACCTTCACAGGGCCTGGAAACACCATATATTTT. Translation gives CAWSTFTGPGNTIYF.

The V call is TRBV4-2, the J call TRBJ2-1, with 9 nucleotides matching TRBD2. The CDR3 loop spans 15 amino acids. V shed 4 bases and J 10 bases; nucleotides not matched to a gene: 11. CDR1 and CDR2 from the germline V gene are LGHNA and YNFKEQ. DNA of the CDR3: TGTGCCAGCAGCCCGACTAGCGGCCTTCTCGTCGAGCAGTTCTTC. It yields the protein CASSPTSGLLVEQFF.